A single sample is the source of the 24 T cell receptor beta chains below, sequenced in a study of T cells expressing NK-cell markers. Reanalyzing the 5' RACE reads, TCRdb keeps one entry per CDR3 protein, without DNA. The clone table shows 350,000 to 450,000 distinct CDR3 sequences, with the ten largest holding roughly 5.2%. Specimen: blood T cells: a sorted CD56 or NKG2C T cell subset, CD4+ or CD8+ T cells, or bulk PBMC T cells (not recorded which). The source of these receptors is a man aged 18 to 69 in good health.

CDR3 protein: CASSFWTGGDGYTF. This chain links TRBV7-2 with TRBJ1-2; TCRdb's D gene call, TRBD1, goes unchecked for lack of DNA. Germline values: CDR1 SGHTA, CDR2 FQGNSA. The CDR3 has 14 residues.

The CDR3 loop is CAGRLQGYAEAFF. This chain connects TRBV30 to TRBJ1-1. There are 13 residues in the CDR3. CDR1 GTSNPN and CDR2 SVGIG come from the germline V gene (reference sequence). The complete variable domain, with remaining parts taken from reference TRBV30 and TRBJ1-1, reads SQTIHQWPATLVQPVGSPLSLECTVEGTSNPNLYWYRQAAGRGLQLLFYSVGIGQISSEVPQNLSASRPQDRQFILSSKKLLLSDSGFYLCAGRLQGYAEAFFGQGTRLTVV.

CDR3 sequence: CASSPYGQDNEQFF. The genes are TRBV18 and TRBJ2-1; without DNA, the TCRdb call of TRBD1 cannot be checked. The CDR3 has 14 residues. Germline CDR1 and CDR2: KGHSH and LQKENI.

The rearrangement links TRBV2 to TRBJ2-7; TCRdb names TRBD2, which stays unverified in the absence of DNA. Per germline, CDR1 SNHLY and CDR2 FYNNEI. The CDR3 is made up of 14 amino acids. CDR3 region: CASSEGTSGGEQYF.

The CDR3 protein is CASSQDGGGYTQYF. The chain recombines TRBV4-2 with TRBJ2-3; TCRdb returns TRBD2, unconfirmable since there is no DNA. The CDR3 contains 14 residues. The germline gives CDR1 LGHNA, CDR2 YNFKEQ.

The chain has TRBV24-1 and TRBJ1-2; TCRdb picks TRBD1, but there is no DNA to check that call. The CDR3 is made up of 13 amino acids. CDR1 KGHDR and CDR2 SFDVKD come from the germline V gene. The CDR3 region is CATSGGQGDGYTF.

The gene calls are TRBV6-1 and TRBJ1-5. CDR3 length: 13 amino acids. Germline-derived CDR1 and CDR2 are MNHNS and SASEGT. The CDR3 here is CASRKAVNQPQHF.

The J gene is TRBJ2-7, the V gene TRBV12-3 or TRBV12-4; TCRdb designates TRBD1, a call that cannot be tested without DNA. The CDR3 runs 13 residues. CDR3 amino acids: CASSQQGKYEQYF.

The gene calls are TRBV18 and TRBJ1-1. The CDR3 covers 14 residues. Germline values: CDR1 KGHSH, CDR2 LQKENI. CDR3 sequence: CASSESWVNTEAFF.

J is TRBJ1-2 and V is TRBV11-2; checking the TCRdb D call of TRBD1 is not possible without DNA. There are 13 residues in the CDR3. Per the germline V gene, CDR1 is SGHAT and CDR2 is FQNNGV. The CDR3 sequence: CASSFYPDSGYTF. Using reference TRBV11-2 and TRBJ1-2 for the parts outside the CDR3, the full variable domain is EAGVAQSPRYKIIEKRQSVAFWCNPISGHATLYWYQQILGQGPKLLIQFQNNGVVDDSQLPKDRFSAERLKGVDSTLKIQPAKLEDSAVYLCASSFYPDSGYTFGSGTRLTVV.

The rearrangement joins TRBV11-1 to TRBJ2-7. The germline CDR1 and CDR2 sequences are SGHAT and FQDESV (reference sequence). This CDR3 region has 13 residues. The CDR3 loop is CASSRRGYYEQYF.

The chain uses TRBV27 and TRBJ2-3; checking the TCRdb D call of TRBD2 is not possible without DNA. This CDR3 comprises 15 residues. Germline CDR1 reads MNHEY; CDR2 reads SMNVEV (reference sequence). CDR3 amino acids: CASSLAGPDTDTQYF.

CDR3 sequence: CASSVPGQGPPQHF. The genes are TRBV12-3 or TRBV12-4 and TRBJ1-5; as DNA is missing, the TRBD1 call by TCRdb cannot be tested. This CDR3 comprises 14 residues.

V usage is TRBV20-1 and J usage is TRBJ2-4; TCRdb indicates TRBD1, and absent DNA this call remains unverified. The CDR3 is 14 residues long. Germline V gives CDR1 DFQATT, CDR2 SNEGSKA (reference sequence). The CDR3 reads CSARDGQGAHIQYF.

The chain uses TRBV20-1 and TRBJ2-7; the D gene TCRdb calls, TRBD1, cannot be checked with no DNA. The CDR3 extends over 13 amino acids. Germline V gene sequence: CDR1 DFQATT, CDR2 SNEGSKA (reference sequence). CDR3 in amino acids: CSAIRGQSYEQYF.

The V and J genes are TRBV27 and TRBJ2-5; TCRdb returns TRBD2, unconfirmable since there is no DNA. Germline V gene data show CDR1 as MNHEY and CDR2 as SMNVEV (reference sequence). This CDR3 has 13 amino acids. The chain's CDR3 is CASSPGLGGGQYF.

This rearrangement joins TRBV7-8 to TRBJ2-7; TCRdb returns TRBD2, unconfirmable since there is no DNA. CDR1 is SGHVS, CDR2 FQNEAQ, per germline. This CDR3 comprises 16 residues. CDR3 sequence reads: CASSSGTSGGTYEQYF.

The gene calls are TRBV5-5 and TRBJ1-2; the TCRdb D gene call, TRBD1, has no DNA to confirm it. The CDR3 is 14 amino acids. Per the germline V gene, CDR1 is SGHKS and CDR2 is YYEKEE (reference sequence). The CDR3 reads CASSFRQGEGGYTF.

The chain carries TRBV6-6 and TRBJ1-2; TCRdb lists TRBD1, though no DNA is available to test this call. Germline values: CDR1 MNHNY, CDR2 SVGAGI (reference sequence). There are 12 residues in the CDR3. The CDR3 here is CASSSDRDGYTF.

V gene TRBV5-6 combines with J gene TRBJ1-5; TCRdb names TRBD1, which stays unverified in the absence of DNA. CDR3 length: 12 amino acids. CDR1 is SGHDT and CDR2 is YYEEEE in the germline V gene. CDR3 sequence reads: CASSLYRGPQHF.

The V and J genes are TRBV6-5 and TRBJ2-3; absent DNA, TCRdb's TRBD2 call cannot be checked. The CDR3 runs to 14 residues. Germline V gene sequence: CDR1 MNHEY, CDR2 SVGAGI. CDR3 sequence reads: CASGPRGGTDTQYF.

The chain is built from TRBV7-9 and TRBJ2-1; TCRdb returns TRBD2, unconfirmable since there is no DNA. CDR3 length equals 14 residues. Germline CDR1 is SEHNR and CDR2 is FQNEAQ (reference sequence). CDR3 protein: CASRKPSSYNEQFF.

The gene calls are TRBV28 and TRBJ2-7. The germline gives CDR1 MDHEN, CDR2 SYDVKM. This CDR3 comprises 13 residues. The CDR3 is CASSLLGWIEQYF.

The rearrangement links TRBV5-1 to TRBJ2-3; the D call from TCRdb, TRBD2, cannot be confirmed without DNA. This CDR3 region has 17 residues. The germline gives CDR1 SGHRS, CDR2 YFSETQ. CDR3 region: CASSSPRASGGADTQYF.